What follows are 29 T cell receptor beta chains derived from one specimen sequenced in a study of T cell repertoires in cytomegalovirus infection. TCRdb re-derived calls from the reads in MiXCR, one entry per CDR3 protein. This table has about 310,000 distinct CDR3 sequences, just under 25% appearing once. Antigens for these TCRs are unknown. The sequences come from cultured PBMCs, collected from culture after CMV antigen stimulation. Source of these receptors: a human donor in good health (CMV status not recorded). Some clones in this sample may be carry-over from other donors' samples.

The genes are TRBV10-3 and TRBJ2-7; D is unclear. The V gene's germline CDR1 is ENHRY and CDR2 SYGVKD. Between the trimmed V and J ends, which lost 0 bases and 3 bases, there was a span of 6 bases. This CDR3 spans 13 amino acids. The DNA for the CDR3 is TGTGCCATCAGTGAGTCAAACAGCTACGAGCAGTACTTC. Its translation: CAISESNSYEQYF.

The chain combines TRBV7-2 with TRBJ2-7; 14 bases agree with TRBD2. The CDR3 runs to 15 residues. The J segment lost 6 bases and the V segment lost 5 bases, leaving 6 bases of the junction unmatched. CDR1 and CDR2 (germline): SGHTA, FQGNSA. CDR3 protein: CASSSRTSGRTEQYF. CDR3 in DNA: TGTGCCAGCAGCAGTCGGACTAGCGGGAGGACCGAGCAGTACTTC.

This clonotype has just a few counts. The chain links TRBV6-2 or TRBV6-3 to TRBJ1-5; 10 bases map to TRBD1. The V gene end was trimmed by 4 bases and the J gene end by 6 bases; junction bases not matched to a gene: 6. The germline CDR1 and CDR2 sequences are MNHEY and SVGEGT. The CDR3 sequence is 15 residues long. CDR3 coding DNA: TGTGCCAGCAGTTCGACAGGGGGCTCTGCTCAGCCCCAGCATTTT. Residues: CASSSTGGSAQPQHF.

This clonotype was detected a few times. This sequence joins TRBV11-2 and TRBJ1-3, with a weak D call TRBD1 (6 bases). V was shortened by 6 bases and J by 0 bases, with 18 bases between the two germline ends. The CDR3 consists of 17 residues. The V gene's germline CDR1 is SGHAT and CDR2 FQNNGV. CDR3 protein: CASRLTLGQSSGNTIYF. In DNA, the CDR3 is TGTGCCAGCAGACTTACCCTTGGACAGAGCTCTGGAAACACCATATATTTT.

This clonotype was observed a few times. The gene calls are TRBV5-1 and TRBJ2-7; 10 positions agree with TRBD1. The CDR3 covers 16 residues. Germline V CDR1 and CDR2: SGHRS, YFSETQ. The trim removed 0 bases at V and 3 bases at J, leaving 6 bases unmatched. The CDR3, as DNA: TGCGCCAGCAGCTTGGAGTATGGGACAGGGGTCTACGAGCAGTACTTC. Amino acids: CASSLEYGTGVYEQYF.

This clonotype has at least ten counts. The V gene is TRBV7-2, the J gene TRBJ2-3; TRBD2 agrees at 7 bases. The CDR3 has 16 amino acids. The J segment lost 0 bases and the V segment lost 5 bases, leaving 8 bases of the junction unmatched. The germline CDR1 and CDR2 sequences are SGHTA and FQGNSA. CDR3 amino acids: CASSASLAVSTDTQYF. The DNA for the CDR3 is TGTGCCAGCAGCGCATCTCTAGCGGTCAGCACAGATACGCAGTATTTT.

The sample holds many counts of this clonotype. The CDR3 DNA follows: TGTGCCAGCAGCTTAGTGGGGGAGACGTCCTACGAGCAGTACTTC. It specifies CASSLVGETSYEQYF. This chain links TRBV7-2 with TRBJ2-7; the D gene could be TRBD1 or TRBD2 (5 bases each). Germline CDR1 SGHTA, CDR2 FQGNSA. The CDR3 runs to 15 residues. The ends were cut back, 1 base at V and 1 base at J, with 11 bases in the middle.

This clonotype has only a few counts. This rearrangement joins TRBV5-4 to TRBJ2-1; the D gene is possibly TRBD2 (6 bases). Looked up from germline, CDR1 is SGHNT and CDR2 is YYREEE (reference sequence). Trimming took off 3 bases at V and 6 bases at J, with 13 bases between the two ends. There are 14 residues in the CDR3. The CDR3 here is CASSSGVVSNEQFF. As DNA, the CDR3 is TGTGCCAGCAGCTCGGGAGTTGTTAGCAATGAGCAGTTCTTC.

This clonotype was counted many times. V gene TRBV7-2 combines with J gene TRBJ2-1, with D perhaps TRBD1 (6 bases). The V and J ends lost 7 bases and 7 bases respectively, with 14 bases between them. Germline V lookup: CDR1 SGHTA, CDR2 FQGNSA. The CDR3 covers 13 residues. The CDR3 sequence: CASTQGGGNEQFF. The CDR3 nucleotides are TGTGCCAGCACCCAAGGGGGTGGGAATGAGCAGTTCTTC.

The sample holds many counts of this clonotype. CDR3 DNA: TGTGCCAGTAGGCTAGCGGGAGGGAACACCGGGGAGCTGTTTTTT. It yields the protein CASRLAGGNTGELFF. The gene calls are TRBV19 and TRBJ2-2; TRBD2 matches at 11 bases. This CDR3 has 15 residues. V dropped 6 bases and J dropped 1; count of bases not matched to a gene: 1. Germline V gene sequence: CDR1 LNHDA, CDR2 SQIVND (reference sequence).

This clonotype was detected many times. The V and J genes are TRBV7-2 and TRBJ2-5; TRBD2 matches 8 bases. The V segment lost 7 bases and the J segment 1 base; nucleotides outside the gene matches: 5. Germline V gene lookup returns CDR1 SGHTA and CDR2 FQGNSA. CDR3 length: 14 residues. The CDR3 region is CASIRGGVQETQYF. CDR3 nucleotide sequence: TGTGCCAGCATCCGGGGGGGTGTCCAAGAGACCCAGTACTTC.

This chain joins TRBV5-1 and TRBJ2-1; the match to TRBD1 covers 7 bases. The V gene end was trimmed by 3 bases and the J gene end by 8 bases; junction bases not matched to a gene: 17. Germline V gene lookup returns CDR1 SGHRS and CDR2 YFSETQ. The CDR3 loop spans 17 amino acids. The chain's CDR3 is CASSSYTFGTAKDEQFF. As DNA, the CDR3 is TGCGCCAGCAGCTCCTATACTTTCGGGACAGCTAAAGATGAGCAGTTCTTC.

The chain uses TRBV6-2 or TRBV6-3 and TRBJ2-1; D is undetermined. This CDR3 contains 16 residues. V lost 7 bases, J lost 0 bases, and 16 bases lay in between. Germline V CDR1 and CDR2: MNHEY, SVGEGT. The CDR3 spells CASTDGRPSSYNEQFF. The CDR3 DNA reads as TGTGCCAGCACCGACGGGCGCCCGAGCTCCTACAATGAGCAGTTCTTC.

This clonotype showed up just a few times. The chain recombines TRBV27 with TRBJ2-1; D is perhaps TRBD1 or TRBD2 (5 bases each). V lost 8 bases to trimming and J lost 1 base, with 15 bases between them. This CDR3 region has 15 residues. Germline CDR1 MNHEY, CDR2 SMNVEV (reference sequence). The DNA of the CDR3 is TGTGCCAGCGGAACCGGGACCGCGTCCTACAATGAGCAGTTCTTC. Translated, it gives CASGTGTASYNEQFF.

The gene calls are TRBV13 and TRBJ2-3; D is possibly TRBD1 (5 bases). Deletions cut 3 bases from V and 0 bases from J, with 10 bases between. The CDR3 sequence is 15 residues long. Germline CDR1 and CDR2: PRHDT and FYEKMQ (reference sequence). The CDR3 reads CASSFGHLSTDTQYF. The CDR3 bases are TGTGCCAGCAGCTTCGGACACCTTAGCACAGATACGCAGTATTTT.

This clonotype came up many times. The chain joins TRBV7-2 to TRBJ2-7; 7 nucleotides line up with TRBD1. There are 14 residues in the CDR3. V was clipped by 7 bases and J by 2 bases; unmatched bases: 8. CDR1 and CDR2 from the germline V gene are SGHTA and FQGNSA. This CDR3 is CASTRDSLTYEQYF. The CDR3 region has the DNA TGTGCCAGCACCCGGGACAGTTTGACCTACGAGCAGTACTTC.

CDR3 bases: TGTGCCAGCAGTAAACAGGAAGATCAGCCCCAGCATTTT. Amino acid sequence: CASSKQEDQPQHF. The rearrangement uses TRBV7-6 and TRBJ1-5; D may be TRBD1 (5 bases). Germline lookup yields CDR1 SGHVS and CDR2 FNYEAQ. The germline V and J ends were trimmed by 6 bases and 5 bases, with 11 bases remaining between them. CDR3 length: 13 amino acids. The whole variable domain, remainder taken from reference TRBV7-6 and TRBJ1-5, is GAGVSQSPRYKVTKRGQDVALRCDPISGHVSLYWYRQALGQGPEFLTYFNYEAQQDKSGLPNDRFSAERPEGSISTLTIQRTEQRDSAMYRCASSKQEDQPQHFGDGTRLSIL.

This clonotype was picked up a small number of times. The chain joins TRBV20-1 to TRBJ2-3; 7 nucleotides align to TRBD2. The CDR3 sequence is 13 residues long. Germline V gives CDR1 DFQATT, CDR2 SNEGSKA (reference sequence). After removal of 2 bases from V and 2 bases from J, the junction contained 1 base not matched to a gene. The chain's CDR3 is CSARLAVTDTQYF. The CDR3 DNA follows: TGCAGTGCTAGACTAGCGGTCACAGATACGCAGTATTTT.

The chain carries TRBV7-9 and TRBJ1-2, with D perhaps matching TRBD1 (5 bases). CDR3 length: 14 residues. Trimming took 5 bases from V and 0 from J, leaving 10 bases between them. The germline CDR1 and CDR2 sequences are SEHNR and FQNEAQ (reference sequence). CDR3 in DNA: TGTGCCAGCAGCACCCGACAGACTAACTATGGCTACACCTTC. This encodes CASSTRQTNYGYTF.

CDR3 residues: CASSQAPTRGVGNSPLHF. CDR3 nucleotide sequence: TGCGCCAGCAGCCAAGCCCCTACCAGGGGCGTCGGGAATTCACCCCTCCACTTT. The J gene is TRBJ1-6, the V gene TRBV4-1; D might be TRBD1 (6 bases). CDR1 and CDR2 from the germline V gene are MGHRA and YSYEKL. This CDR3 is 18 amino acids long. Trimming left V 1 base short and J 7 bases short, with 20 bases between.

The chain employs TRBV7-9 and TRBJ2-4; no clear D. Germline V gene data show CDR1 as SEHNR and CDR2 as FQNEAQ (reference sequence). CDR3 length equals 14 residues. V was cut by 6 bases and J by 1 base, with 10 bases left in between. CDR3 sequence reads: CASSSYNAKNIQYF. CDR3 sequence (DNA): TGTGCCAGCAGTTCTTATAATGCCAAAAACATTCAGTACTTC.

The V and J genes are TRBV5-6 and TRBJ1-1; maybe TRBD1 (5 bases). V was cut by 0 bases and J by 4 bases, with 16 bases left in between. CDR3 length: 16 residues. Looked up from germline, CDR1 is SGHDT and CDR2 is YYEEEE. The CDR3 DNA is TGTGCCAGCAGCTTGGCCGGGGCGGTGAGGAGCACTGAAGCTTTCTTT. This translates into CASSLAGAVRSTEAFF.

This clonotype has just a few counts. The gene calls are TRBV11-3 and TRBJ1-1, with D possibly matching TRBD1 (6 bases). Trimming removed 4 bases at V and 7 bases at J, with 19 bases between. CDR3 length: 15 amino acids. Germline V gives CDR1 SGHNT, CDR2 YENEEA. Here the CDR3 reads CASSSLSNRAGEAFF. The CDR3, as DNA: TGTGCCAGCAGCTCTCTTTCCAACAGGGCGGGTGAAGCTTTCTTT.

The CDR3 spells CATSREWGYRVGNQPQHF. The CDR3 DNA follows: TGTGCCACCAGCAGAGAATGGGGCTACAGGGTGGGCAATCAGCCCCAGCATTTT. The rearrangement uses TRBV15 and TRBJ1-5; TRBD1 is a possible D gene (6 bases). Germline V gene data show CDR1 as LNHNV and CDR2 as YYDKDF (reference sequence). The length of the CDR3 is 18 residues. Deletions cut 0 bases from V and 2 bases from J, with 17 bases between.

This clonotype was counted many times. The V and J genes are TRBV4-3 and TRBJ2-1, with a possible D match to TRBD2 (5 bases). V was cut by 2 bases and J by 2 bases, with 10 bases left in between. The CDR3 contains 15 residues. CDR1 LGHNA and CDR2 YSLEER come from the germline V gene. CDR3 bases: TGCGCCAGCAGCCAAAACCTACTAGCCTACAATGAGCAGTTCTTC. It is translated as CASSQNLLAYNEQFF.

The chain has TRBV7-9 and TRBJ2-7; D call uncertain. Per the germline V gene, CDR1 is SEHNR and CDR2 is FQNEAQ (reference sequence). The length of the CDR3 is 12 residues. V gave up 6 bases and J gave up 2 bases, with 8 bases separating them. The CDR3 nucleotides read TGTGCCAGCAGTCAGAGTACCTACGAGCAGTACTTC. This codes for CASSQSTYEQYF.

V gene TRBV28 combines with J gene TRBJ2-5; D not certain. Germline V gene data show CDR1 as MDHEN and CDR2 as SYDVKM. The V end lost 5 bases, the J end lost 5 bases, and 12 bases lay between the germline ends. The CDR3 has 13 residues. CDR3 protein: CASSPVTVETQYF. The CDR3 DNA sequence: TGTGCCAGCAGTCCCGTGACTGTTGAGACCCAGTACTTC.

V is TRBV7-9 and J is TRBJ1-4; no clear D gene. The CDR3 contains 12 residues. V lost 5 bases and J 8 bases, leaving 9 bases between the germline ends. Germline CDR1 and CDR2: SEHNR and FQNEAQ (reference sequence). In nucleotides, the CDR3 is TGTGCCAGCAGCCACGGGTGGGAAAAACTGTTTTTT. Translating gives CASSHGWEKLFF.

The J gene is TRBJ1-4, the V gene TRBV19; D unclear. The CDR3 runs to 15 residues. Germline values: CDR1 LNHDA, CDR2 SQIVND (reference sequence). V was cut by 8 bases and J by 1 base, with 14 bases left in between. In DNA, the CDR3 is TGTGCCAGTCCCCCGGGAACGGGAACTAATGAAAAACTGTTTTTT. This translates into CASPPGTGTNEKLFF.